A selection of T cell receptor beta chains follows, all from one sample in a study of cytomegalovirus exposure and HLA in healthy donors. The repertoire was sequenced with immunoSEQ multiplex PCR; TCRdb's copy has only in-frame clones and lacks some. The table shows about 180,000 clones, with 75% to 90% occurring only once. The sample consisted of PBMCs. The receptors stem from a man younger than 35 in good health and CMV-seropositive. Both conserved end residues are part of each CDR3. Fields, in order: V gene, CDR3 length, J gene, D gene, clone size, CDR3 DNA, CDR3 protein. D genes are given only for firm matches. Not all rows give a size; the values are once, few, many and, for expanded clones, a class.

v_gene: TRBV5-4; len: 16; j_gene: TRBJ2-2; d_gene: TRBD2; abundance: .; CDR3nt: TGTGCCAGCAGCTTAGGCGGGGGGACGAACACCGGGGAGCTGTTTTTT; CDR3aa: CASSLGGGTNTGELFF
v_gene: TRBV9; len: 14; j_gene: TRBJ2-2; d_gene: .; abundance: few; CDR3nt: TGTGCCAGCAGCGTAGGGGACATTGCCGGGGAGCTGTTTTTT; CDR3aa: CASSVGDIAGELFF
v_gene: TRBV7-2; len: 14; j_gene: TRBJ1-1; d_gene: .; abundance: .; CDR3nt: TGTGCCAGCAGCTACACAGGGATGAACACTGAAGCTTTCTTT; CDR3aa: CASSYTGMNTEAFF
v_gene: TRBV7-2; len: 17; j_gene: TRBJ2-2; d_gene: TRBD2; abundance: .; CDR3nt: TGTGCCAGCAGCCCCGCCCCCCTAGCGGGGAACACCGGGGAGCTGTTTTTT; CDR3aa: CASSPAPLAGNTGELFF
v_gene: TRBV6-5; len: 13; j_gene: TRBJ1-1; d_gene: .; abundance: .; CDR3nt: TGTGCCAGCAGTTACCTGGGAGCGGACGAAGCTTTCTTT; CDR3aa: CASSYLGADEAFF
v_gene: TRBV6-6; len: 14; j_gene: TRBJ2-2; d_gene: TRBD2; abundance: .; CDR3nt: TGTGCCAGCCGGGGCGGGGGGACCACCGGGGAGCTGTTTTTT; CDR3aa: CASRGGGTTGELFF
v_gene: TRBV4-1; len: 17; j_gene: TRBJ2-1; d_gene: .; abundance: .; CDR3nt: TGCGCCAGCAGCTTTAACCCAGACAGAAACTCCTACAATGAGCAGTTCTTC; CDR3aa: CASSFNPDRNSYNEQFF
v_gene: TRBV19; len: 15; j_gene: TRBJ2-1; d_gene: .; abundance: .; CDR3nt: TGTGCCAGTAAACGAGGGCCCTCGCAATACAATGAGCAGTTCTTC; CDR3aa: CASKRGPSQYNEQFF
v_gene: TRBV21-1; len: 14; j_gene: TRBJ2-5; d_gene: .; abundance: .; CDR3nt: TGTGCCAGCAGCAAACTGAGCAGGGGAGAGACCCAGTACTTC; CDR3aa: CASSKLSRGETQYF
v_gene: TRBV2; len: 11; j_gene: TRBJ1-2; d_gene: .; abundance: .; CDR3nt: TGTGCCAGACAGGGATTACAGGGCTACACCTTC; CDR3aa: CARQGLQGYTF
v_gene: TRBV6-1; len: 15; j_gene: TRBJ1-1; d_gene: .; abundance: few; CDR3nt: TGTGCCAGCAGTGAGTTATCCAGGGCGAGGACTGAAGCTTTCTTT; CDR3aa: CASSELSRARTEAFF
v_gene: TRBV30; len: 16; j_gene: TRBJ2-2; d_gene: .; abundance: .; CDR3nt: TGTGCCTGGAGTGTACTGGGGGGGCGAGGAACCGGGGAGCTGTTTTTT; CDR3aa: CAWSVLGGRGTGELFF
v_gene: TRBV14; len: 15; j_gene: TRBJ2-7; d_gene: .; abundance: .; CDR3nt: TGTGCCAGCAGCCAAGATCGATCCGGAGCCTACGAGCAGTACTTC; CDR3aa: CASSQDRSGAYEQYF
v_gene: TRBV11-1; len: 13; j_gene: TRBJ2-1; d_gene: .; abundance: .; CDR3nt: TGTGCCAGCAGCTTGGGCAGGGGATCTGAGCAGTTCTTC; CDR3aa: CASSLGRGSEQFF
v_gene: TRBV5-8; len: 16; j_gene: TRBJ1-6; d_gene: .; abundance: .; CDR3nt: TGTGCCAGCAGGAAAGTCCAGGGGCCCTATAATTCACCCCTCCACTTT; CDR3aa: CASRKVQGPYNSPLHF
v_gene: TRBV28; len: 16; j_gene: TRBJ1-5; d_gene: TRBD1; abundance: .; CDR3nt: TGTGCCAGCAGTTTCTCCCTGACAGGGGGCGGACAGCCCCAGCATTTT; CDR3aa: CASSFSLTGGGQPQHF
v_gene: TRBV19; len: 13; j_gene: TRBJ2-7; d_gene: .; abundance: .; CDR3nt: TGTGCCAGTAGTATGGTTGGGGAGTACGAGCAGTACTTC; CDR3aa: CASSMVGEYEQYF
v_gene: TRBV27; len: 16; j_gene: TRBJ2-1; d_gene: .; abundance: .; CDR3nt: TGTGCCAGCAGTCTCAGACTAGGTATAGCGGTGAGTGAGCAGTTCTTC; CDR3aa: CASSLRLGIAVSEQFF
v_gene: TRBV27; len: 15; j_gene: TRBJ2-1; d_gene: TRBD2; abundance: once; CDR3nt: TGTGCCAGCAGTATTATAGCGGGAGGGTCTGGTGAGCAGTTCTTC; CDR3aa: CASSIIAGGSGEQFF
v_gene: TRBV5-1; len: 17; j_gene: TRBJ2-1; d_gene: TRBD2; abundance: .; CDR3nt: TGCGCCAGCAGCTTGGGATTGGCGGGAGGGATTTACAATGAGCAGTTCTTC; CDR3aa: CASSLGLAGGIYNEQFF
v_gene: TRBV4-1; len: 16; j_gene: TRBJ1-5; d_gene: .; abundance: .; CDR3nt: TGCGCCAGCAGCCAAGGTGGCAGCCCCTACGGGCAGCCCCAGCATTTT; CDR3aa: CASSQGGSPYGQPQHF
v_gene: TRBV13; len: 15; j_gene: TRBJ1-1; d_gene: TRBD1; abundance: .; CDR3nt: TGTGCCAGCGGACTCCCTCAAGGGGGCAACACTGAAGCTTTCTTT; CDR3aa: CASGLPQGGNTEAFF
v_gene: TRBV5-1; len: 15; j_gene: TRBJ2-5; d_gene: TRBD2; abundance: .; CDR3nt: TGCGCCAGCAAAATAGCGGGGGGGAACCAAGAGACCCAGTACTTC; CDR3aa: CASKIAGGNQETQYF
v_gene: TRBV29-1; len: 13; j_gene: TRBJ2-7; d_gene: TRBD1; abundance: .; CDR3nt: TGCAGCGTGTCTACAGGGGTTGCCTACGAGCAGTACTTC; CDR3aa: CSVSTGVAYEQYF
v_gene: TRBV18; len: 16; j_gene: TRBJ2-2; d_gene: TRBD1; abundance: .; CDR3nt: TGTGCCAGCTCACCACCGTCTACAGGGGACGGCGGGGAGCTGTTTTTT; CDR3aa: CASSPPSTGDGGELFF
v_gene: TRBV29-1; len: 11; j_gene: TRBJ1-3; d_gene: .; abundance: .; CDR3nt: TGCAGCGTCGACACTGGAAACACCATATATTTT; CDR3aa: CSVDTGNTIYF
v_gene: TRBV10-3; len: 11; j_gene: TRBJ2-7; d_gene: .; abundance: .; CDR3nt: TGTGCCATCAGTGACCAGTACGAGCAGTACTTC; CDR3aa: CAISDQYEQYF
v_gene: TRBV4-1; len: 15; j_gene: TRBJ2-7; d_gene: TRBD1; abundance: .; CDR3nt: TGCGCCAGCAGCCATTCCGGGACAGGGGAATCTGGGCAGTACTTC; CDR3aa: CASSHSGTGESGQYF